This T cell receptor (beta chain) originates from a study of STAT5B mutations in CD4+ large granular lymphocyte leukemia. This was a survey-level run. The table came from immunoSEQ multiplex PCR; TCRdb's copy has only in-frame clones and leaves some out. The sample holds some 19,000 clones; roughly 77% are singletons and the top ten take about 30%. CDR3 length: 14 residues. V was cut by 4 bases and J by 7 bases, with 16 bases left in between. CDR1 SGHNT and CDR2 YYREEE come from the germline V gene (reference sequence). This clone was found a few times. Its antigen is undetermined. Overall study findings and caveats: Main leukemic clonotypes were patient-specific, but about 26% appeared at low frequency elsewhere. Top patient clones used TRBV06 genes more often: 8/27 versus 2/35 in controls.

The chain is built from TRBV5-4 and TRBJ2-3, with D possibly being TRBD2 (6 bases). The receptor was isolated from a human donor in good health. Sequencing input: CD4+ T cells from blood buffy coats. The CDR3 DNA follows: TGTGCCAGCAGCGAGGGAGGCGGAACCAATACGCAGTATTTT. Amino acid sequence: CASSEGGGTNTQYF.